These 10 T cell receptor beta chains were all obtained from the same sample, sequenced in a study of neoadjuvant nivolumab and ipilimumab in lung cancer. The assay was immunoSEQ multiplex PCR, and TCRdb's table has in-frame clones only and misses some. The sample carries some 9,700 clones, around 77% recorded once. The material sequenced was tumor tissue, taken after neoadjuvant nivolumab, alone or with ipilimumab, at or shortly before surgery. These receptors were obtained from an adult with non-small cell lung cancer. Some clones in this sample may be carry-over from other donors' samples.

The chain uses TRBV4-3 and TRBJ1-2; possibly TRBD1 for D (5 bases). With 1 base removed from V and 2 bases from J, the gap between germline ends came to 14 bases. CDR1 is LGHNA, CDR2 YSLEER, per germline. The CDR3 loop spans 16 amino acids. CDR3 nucleotide sequence: TGCGCCAGCAGCCAAGGACCCCCGGGGCCGAACTATGGCTACACCTTC. This translates into CASSQGPPGPNYGYTF.

J is TRBJ2-1 and V is TRBV4-1; D is undetermined. Germline assignment: CDR1 MGHRA and CDR2 YSYEKL. The CDR3 runs to 14 residues. The V and J ends lost 1 base and 9 bases respectively, with 13 bases between them. The CDR3 sequence: CASSQGQRLIEQFF. The CDR3 nucleotides read TGCGCCAGCAGCCAAGGACAAAGACTCATTGAGCAGTTCTTC.

The gene calls are TRBV5-1 and TRBJ1-1, with 7 bases that match TRBD1. Germline values: CDR1 SGHRS, CDR2 YFSETQ. The CDR3 runs to 13 residues. V gave up 1 base and J gave up 7 bases; unmatched junction bases: 4. This chain's CDR3 is CASSLSTGYEAFF. CDR3 nucleotide sequence: TGCGCCAGCAGCTTGTCGACAGGGTATGAAGCTTTCTTT.

The chain employs TRBV18 and TRBJ1-1; maybe TRBD1 (6 bases). CDR1 is KGHSH, CDR2 LQKENI, per germline. V lost 5 bases and J 0 bases, leaving 13 bases between the germline ends. This CDR3 has 15 amino acids. The CDR3 DNA sequence: TGTGCCAGCTCAAGCACAGGGCGCCTGAACACTGAAGCTTTCTTT. It specifies CASSSTGRLNTEAFF.

The chain links TRBV7-2 to TRBJ2-5; 15 bases map to TRBD2. Per the germline V gene, CDR1 is SGHTA and CDR2 is FQGNSA. The CDR3 consists of 16 residues. Unmatched junction bases numbered 4, after V lost 3 bases and J lost 5 bases. The CDR3 loop reads CASSFTGTSGRETQYF. CDR3 coding DNA: TGTGCCAGCAGCTTCACCGGGACTAGCGGGAGGGAGACCCAGTACTTC. The complete variable domain, with remaining parts taken from reference TRBV7-2 and TRBJ2-5, reads GAGVSQSPSNKVTEKGKDVELRCDPISGHTALYWYRQSLGQGLEFLIYFQGNSAPDKSGLPSDRFSAERTGGSVSTLTIQRTQQEDSAVYLCASSFTGTSGRETQYFGPGTRLLVL.

The chain has TRBV18 and TRBJ1-4; 9 bases map to TRBD1. The CDR3 is made up of 15 amino acids. Germline V gene data show CDR1 as KGHSH and CDR2 as LQKENI. With V trimmed by 6 bases and J by 4 bases, 6 bases remained unmatched. The CDR3 DNA follows: TGTGCCAGCTCGCCCAGACAGGGGGATAATGAAAAACTGTTTTTT. This translates into CASSPRQGDNEKLFF.

The chain recombines TRBV5-4 with TRBJ1-2; possibly TRBD1 for D (6 bases). From germline, CDR1 is SGHNT and CDR2 YYREEE (reference sequence). The CDR3 runs 13 residues. The V end was cut by 6 bases, the J end by 4 bases, with 13 bases between. CDR3 amino acids: CASTRTEVYGYTF. As DNA, the CDR3 is TGTGCCAGCACCCGGACAGAGGTCTATGGCTACACCTTC.

This sequence joins TRBV7-2 and TRBJ1-5; D possibly corresponds to TRBD1 (5 bases). The CDR3 sequence is 14 residues long. Between the trimmed V and J ends, which lost 1 base and 7 bases, there was a span of 11 bases. CDR1 SGHTA and CDR2 FQGNSA come from the germline V gene. The CDR3 coding sequence is TGTGCCAGCAGCTTAGAGAGGGGCCACCAGCCCCAGCATTTT. Translation: CASSLERGHQPQHF.

This clone has more than one count but fewer than ten. The rearrangement uses TRBV9 and TRBJ1-1; D may be TRBD1 (5 bases). CDR1 and CDR2 (germline): SGDLS, YYNGEE. Trimming removed 2 bases at V and 3 bases at J, with 11 bases between. The CDR3 consists of 14 residues. The CDR3 nucleotides read TGTGCCAGCAGCGTCAGGGCCGGGGACACTGAAGCTTTCTTT. This codes for CASSVRAGDTEAFF.

This sequence joins TRBV25-1 and TRBJ2-5; TRBD1 matches at 7 bases. Near its end, the DNA agrees better with TRBJ2-7, so the J call may be wrong. There are 13 residues in the CDR3. From germline, CDR1 is MGHDK and CDR2 SYGVNS. The CDR3 is CASTRTGSYEQYF. The CDR3 coding sequence is TGTGCCAGCACCCGGACAGGATCCTACGAGCAGTACTTC.